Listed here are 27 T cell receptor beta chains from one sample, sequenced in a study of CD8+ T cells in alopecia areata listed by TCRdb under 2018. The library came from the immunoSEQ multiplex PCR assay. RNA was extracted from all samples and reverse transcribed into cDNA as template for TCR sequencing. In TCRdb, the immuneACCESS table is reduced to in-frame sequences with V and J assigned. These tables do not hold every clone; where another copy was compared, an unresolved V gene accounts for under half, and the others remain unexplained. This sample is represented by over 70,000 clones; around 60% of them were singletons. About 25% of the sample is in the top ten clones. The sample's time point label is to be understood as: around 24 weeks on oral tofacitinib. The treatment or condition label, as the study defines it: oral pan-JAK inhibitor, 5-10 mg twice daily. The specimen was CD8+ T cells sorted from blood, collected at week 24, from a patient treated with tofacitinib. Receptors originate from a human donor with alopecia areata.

The chain's CDR3 is CASEGRAMGLAEFTDTQYF. Here the CDR3 DNA reads TGTGCCAGTGAAGGCCGGGCAATGGGACTAGCGGAGTTCACAGATACGCAGTATTTT. The rearrangement links TRBV19 to TRBJ2-3, with 11 bases aligning to TRBD2. In germline, CDR1 is LNHDA, CDR2 SQIVND (reference sequence). The CDR3 spans 19 residues. J gave up 2 bases and V 8 bases, and 18 bases lay outside the gene matches.

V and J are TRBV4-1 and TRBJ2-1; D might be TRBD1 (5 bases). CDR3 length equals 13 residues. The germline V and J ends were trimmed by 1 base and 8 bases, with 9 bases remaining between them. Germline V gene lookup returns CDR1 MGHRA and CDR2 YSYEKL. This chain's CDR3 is CASSQVGVDEQFF. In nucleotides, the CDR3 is TGCGCCAGCAGCCAAGTAGGGGTCGATGAGCAGTTCTTC.

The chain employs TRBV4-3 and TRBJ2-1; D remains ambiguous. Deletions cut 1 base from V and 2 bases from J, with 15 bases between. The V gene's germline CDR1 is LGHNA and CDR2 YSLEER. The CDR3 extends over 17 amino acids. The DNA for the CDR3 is TGCGCCAGCAGCCAAGTGCCGGGCCGACGAACCTACAATGAGCAGTTCTTC. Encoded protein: CASSQVPGRRTYNEQFF.

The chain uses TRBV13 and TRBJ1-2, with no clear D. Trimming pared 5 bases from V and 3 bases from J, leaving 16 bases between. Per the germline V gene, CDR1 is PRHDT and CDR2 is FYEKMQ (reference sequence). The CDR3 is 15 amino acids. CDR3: CASSPNAQWDYGYTF. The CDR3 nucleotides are TGTGCCAGCAGCCCAAACGCGCAGTGGGACTATGGCTACACCTTC.

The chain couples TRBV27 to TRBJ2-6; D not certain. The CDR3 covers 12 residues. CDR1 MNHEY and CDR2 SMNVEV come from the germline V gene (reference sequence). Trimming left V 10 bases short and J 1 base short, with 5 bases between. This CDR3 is CATRSGANVLTF. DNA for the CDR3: TGTGCCACCCGATCTGGGGCCAACGTCCTGACTTTC.

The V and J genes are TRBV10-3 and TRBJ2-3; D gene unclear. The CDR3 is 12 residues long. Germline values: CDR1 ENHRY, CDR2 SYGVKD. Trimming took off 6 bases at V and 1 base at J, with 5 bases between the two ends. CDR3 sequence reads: CAIRSGTDTQYF. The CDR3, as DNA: TGTGCCATCAGAAGCGGCACAGATACGCAGTATTTT.

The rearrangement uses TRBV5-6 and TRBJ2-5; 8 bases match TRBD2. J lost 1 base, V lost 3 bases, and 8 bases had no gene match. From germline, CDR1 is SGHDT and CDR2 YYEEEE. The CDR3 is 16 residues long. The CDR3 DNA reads TGTGCCAGCAGCTCTCCACTAGCGGATGCCCAAGAGACCCAGTACTTC. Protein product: CASSSPLADAQETQYF.

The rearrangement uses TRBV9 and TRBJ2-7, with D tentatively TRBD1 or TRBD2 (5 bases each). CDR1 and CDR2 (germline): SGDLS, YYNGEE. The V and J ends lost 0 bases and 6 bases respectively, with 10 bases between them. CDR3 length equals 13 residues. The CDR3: CASSVGSGTEQYF. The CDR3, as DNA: TGTGCCAGCAGCGTAGGATCCGGGACCGAGCAGTACTTC.

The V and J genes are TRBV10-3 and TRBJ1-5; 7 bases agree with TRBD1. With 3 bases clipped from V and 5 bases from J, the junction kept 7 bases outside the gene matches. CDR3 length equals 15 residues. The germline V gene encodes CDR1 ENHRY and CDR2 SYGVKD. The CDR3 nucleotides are TGTGCCATCAGTGATGACAGGGAGGTAGATCAGCCCCAGCATTTT. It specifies CAISDDREVDQPQHF.

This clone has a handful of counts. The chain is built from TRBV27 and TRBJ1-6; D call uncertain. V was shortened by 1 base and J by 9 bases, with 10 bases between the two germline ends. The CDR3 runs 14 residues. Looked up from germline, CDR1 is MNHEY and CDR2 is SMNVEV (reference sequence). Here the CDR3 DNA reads TGTGCCAGCAGTTTATTCGTTTTAGGTTCACCCCTCCACTTT. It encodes CASSLFVLGSPLHF.

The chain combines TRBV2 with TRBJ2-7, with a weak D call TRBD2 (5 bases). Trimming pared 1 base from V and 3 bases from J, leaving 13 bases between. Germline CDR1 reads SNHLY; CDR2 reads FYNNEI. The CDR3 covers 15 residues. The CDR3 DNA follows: TGTGCCAGCAGTGAAGAAAGAGGGCTAAACTACGAGCAGTACTTC. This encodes CASSEERGLNYEQYF. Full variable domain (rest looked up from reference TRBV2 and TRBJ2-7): EPEVTQTPSHQVTQMGQEVILRCVPISNHLYFYWYRQILGQKVEFLVSFYNNEISEKSEIFDDQFSVERPDGSNFTLKIRSTKLEDSAMYFCASSEERGLNYEQYFGPGTRLTVT.

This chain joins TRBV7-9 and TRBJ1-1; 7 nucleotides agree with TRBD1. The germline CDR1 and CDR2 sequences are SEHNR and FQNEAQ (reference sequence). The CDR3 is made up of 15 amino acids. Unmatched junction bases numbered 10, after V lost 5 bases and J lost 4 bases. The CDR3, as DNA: TGTGCCAGCAGCGCGGTACAGGGGTTGGGCACTGAAGCTTTCTTT. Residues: CASSAVQGLGTEAFF.

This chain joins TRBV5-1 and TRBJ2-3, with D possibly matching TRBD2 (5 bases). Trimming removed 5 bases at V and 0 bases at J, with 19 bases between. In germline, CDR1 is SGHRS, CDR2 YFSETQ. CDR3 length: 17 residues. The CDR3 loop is CASRASGITFSTDTQYF. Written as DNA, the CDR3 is TGCGCCAGCAGAGCCTCCGGGATCACTTTTAGCACAGATACGCAGTATTTT. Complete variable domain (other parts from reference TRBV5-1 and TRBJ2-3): KAGVTQTPRYLIKTRGQQVTLSCSPISGHRSVSWYQQTPGQGLQFLFEYFSETQRNKGNFPGRFSGRQFSNSRSEMNVSTLELGDSALYLCASRASGITFSTDTQYFGPGTRLTVL.

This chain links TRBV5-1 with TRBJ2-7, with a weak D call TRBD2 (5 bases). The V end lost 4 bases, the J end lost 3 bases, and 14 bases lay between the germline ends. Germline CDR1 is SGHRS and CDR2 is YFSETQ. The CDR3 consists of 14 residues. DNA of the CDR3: TGCGCCAGCAGCGATGGGAGTATAGACTACGAGCAGTACTTC. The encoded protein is CASSDGSIDYEQYF.

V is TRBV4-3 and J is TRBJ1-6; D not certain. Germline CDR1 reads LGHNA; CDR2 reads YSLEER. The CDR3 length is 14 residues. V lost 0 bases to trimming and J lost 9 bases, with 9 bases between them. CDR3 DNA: TGCGCCAGCAGCCAAGATACGGAGGGTTCACCCCTCCACTTT. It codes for CASSQDTEGSPLHF.

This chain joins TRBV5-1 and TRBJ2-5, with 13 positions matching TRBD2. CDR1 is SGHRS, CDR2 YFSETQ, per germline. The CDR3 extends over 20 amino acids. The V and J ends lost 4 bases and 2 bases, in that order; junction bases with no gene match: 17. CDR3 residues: CASSPWLPGLAGALQETQYF. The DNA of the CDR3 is TGCGCCAGCAGCCCGTGGCTACCAGGACTAGCGGGAGCCCTACAAGAGACCCAGTACTTC.

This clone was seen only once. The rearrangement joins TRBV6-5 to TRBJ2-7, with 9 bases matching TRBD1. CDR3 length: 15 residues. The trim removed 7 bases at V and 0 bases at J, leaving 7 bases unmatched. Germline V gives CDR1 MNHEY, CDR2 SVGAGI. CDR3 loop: CASKRLDRGSYEQYF. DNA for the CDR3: TGTGCCAGCAAACGGTTGGACAGGGGCTCCTACGAGCAGTACTTC.

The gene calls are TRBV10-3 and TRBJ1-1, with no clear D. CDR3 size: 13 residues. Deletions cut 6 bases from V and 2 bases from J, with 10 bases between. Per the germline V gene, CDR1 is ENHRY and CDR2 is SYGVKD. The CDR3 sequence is CAIRKTRNTEAFF. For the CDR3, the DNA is TGTGCCATCAGGAAGACAAGAAACACTGAAGCTTTCTTT.

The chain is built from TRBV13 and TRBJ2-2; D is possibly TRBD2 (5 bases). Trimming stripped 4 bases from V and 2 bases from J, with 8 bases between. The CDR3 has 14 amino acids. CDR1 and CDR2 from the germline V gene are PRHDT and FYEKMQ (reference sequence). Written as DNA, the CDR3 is TGTGCCAGCAGCTCGGGGATCAACACCGGGGAGCTGTTTTTT. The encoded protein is CASSSGINTGELFF. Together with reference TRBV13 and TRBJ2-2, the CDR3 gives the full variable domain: AAGVIQSPRHLIKEKRETATLKCYPIPRHDTVYWYQQGPGQDPQFLISFYEKMQSDKGSIPDRFSAQQFSDYHSELNMSSLELGDSALYFCASSSGINTGELFFGEGSRLTVL.

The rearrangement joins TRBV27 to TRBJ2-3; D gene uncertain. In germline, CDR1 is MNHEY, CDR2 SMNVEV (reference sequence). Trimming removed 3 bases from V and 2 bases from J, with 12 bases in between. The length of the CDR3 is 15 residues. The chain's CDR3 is CASSFGGQATDTQYF. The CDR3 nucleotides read TGTGCCAGCAGTTTTGGTGGTCAGGCCACAGATACGCAGTATTTT.

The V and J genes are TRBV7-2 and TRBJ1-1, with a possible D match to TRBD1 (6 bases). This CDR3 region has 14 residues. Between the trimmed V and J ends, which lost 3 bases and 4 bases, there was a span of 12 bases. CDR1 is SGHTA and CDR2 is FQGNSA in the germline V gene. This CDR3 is CASSFRGQGTEAFF. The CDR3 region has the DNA TGTGCCAGCAGCTTTCGGGGGCAAGGCACTGAAGCTTTCTTT.

The DNA for the CDR3 is TGTGCCAGCAGCGTAGAGGGGGCGAGTGAGCAGTTCTTC. This sequence encodes CASSVEGASEQFF. The rearrangement joins TRBV9 to TRBJ2-1; 7 nucleotides line up with TRBD1. With V trimmed by 0 bases and J by 9 bases, 3 bases remained unmatched. The CDR3 spans 13 residues. Germline V gene lookup returns CDR1 SGDLS and CDR2 YYNGEE.

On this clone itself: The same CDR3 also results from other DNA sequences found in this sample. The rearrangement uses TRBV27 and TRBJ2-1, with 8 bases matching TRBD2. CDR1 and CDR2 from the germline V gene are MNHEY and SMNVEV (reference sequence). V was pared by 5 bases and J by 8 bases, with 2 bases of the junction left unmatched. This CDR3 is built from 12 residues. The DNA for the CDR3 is TGTGCCAGCAGTCTCGGGGGGGATGAGCAGTTCTTC. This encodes CASSLGGDEQFF.

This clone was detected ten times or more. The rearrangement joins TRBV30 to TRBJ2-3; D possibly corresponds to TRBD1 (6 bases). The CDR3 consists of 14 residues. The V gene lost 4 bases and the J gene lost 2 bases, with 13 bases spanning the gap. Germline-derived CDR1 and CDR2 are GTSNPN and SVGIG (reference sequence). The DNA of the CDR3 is TGTGCCTGGATAGGGGGTAGCTCCACAGATACGCAGTATTTT. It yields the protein CAWIGGSSTDTQYF.

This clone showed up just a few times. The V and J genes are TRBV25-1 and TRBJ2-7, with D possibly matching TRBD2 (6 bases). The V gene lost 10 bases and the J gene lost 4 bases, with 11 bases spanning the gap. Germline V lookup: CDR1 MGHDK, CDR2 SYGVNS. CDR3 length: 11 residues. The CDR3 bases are TGTGCCACCTATGCGGGGTACGAGCAGTACTTC. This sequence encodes CATYAGYEQYF.

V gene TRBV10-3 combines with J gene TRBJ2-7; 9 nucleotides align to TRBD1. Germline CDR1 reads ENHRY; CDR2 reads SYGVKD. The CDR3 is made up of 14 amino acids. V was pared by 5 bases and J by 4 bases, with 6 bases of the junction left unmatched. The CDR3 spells CAISRDRVNYEQYF. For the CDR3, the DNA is TGTGCCATCAGTCGGGACAGGGTTAATTACGAGCAGTACTTC.

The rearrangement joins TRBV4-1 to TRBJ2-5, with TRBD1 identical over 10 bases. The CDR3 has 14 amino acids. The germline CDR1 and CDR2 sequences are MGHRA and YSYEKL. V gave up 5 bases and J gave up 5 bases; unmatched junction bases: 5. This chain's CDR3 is CASSAGTGDETQYF. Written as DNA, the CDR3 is TGCGCCAGCAGCGCCGGGACAGGGGACGAGACCCAGTACTTC.